The 27 T cell receptor beta chains listed next were all sequenced from one sample in a study of shared clonotypes between healthy human individuals. Produced via immunoSEQ multiplex PCR; TCRdb's table is partial and in-frame only. The data show about 470,000 clones, roughly 77% seen once. Input material: PBMCs. The receptor source for this set is a woman in her forties in good health. Some clones in this sample may be carry-over from other donors' samples.

The chain employs TRBV10-3 and TRBJ2-1; D is unclear. Per germline, CDR1 ENHRY and CDR2 SYGVKD. This CDR3 region has 13 residues. The germline V and J ends were trimmed by 6 bases and 4 bases, with 10 bases remaining between them. This CDR3 is CAISPDGYNEQFF. The CDR3 nucleotides read TGTGCCATCAGCCCTGACGGTTACAATGAGCAGTTCTTC.

The V and J genes are TRBV19 and TRBJ1-5, with D perhaps TRBD1 (6 bases). Germline lookup yields CDR1 LNHDA and CDR2 SQIVND (reference sequence). There are 16 residues in the CDR3. V was shortened by 6 bases and J by 5 bases, with 20 bases between the two germline ends. For the CDR3, the DNA is TGTGCCAGTAGAGAAATAGGACAGATCATGCATCAGCCCCAGCATTTT. This translates into CASREIGQIMHQPQHF.

The V gene is TRBV14, the J gene TRBJ2-3; D is undetermined. The length of the CDR3 is 13 residues. Trimming cost V 1 base and J 4 bases, with 6 bases left between them. Germline V gene data show CDR1 as SGHDN and CDR2 as FVKESK. This CDR3 reads CASSQGSSDTQYF. CDR3 DNA: TGTGCCAGCAGCCAAGGTTCCTCAGATACGCAGTATTTT. Full variable domain (remainder filled in from reference TRBV14 and TRBJ2-3): EAGVTQFPSHSVIEKGQTVTLRCDPISGHDNLYWYRRVMGKEIKFLLHFVKESKQDESGMPNNRFLAERTGGTYSTLKVQPAELEDSGVYFCASSQGSSDTQYFGPGTRLTVL.

The chain's CDR3 is CASSQAGGGFTGELFF. DNA of the CDR3: TGCGCCAGCAGCCAAGCGGGGGGAGGGTTCACCGGGGAGCTGTTTTTT. The chain joins TRBV4-1 to TRBJ2-2, with 7 nucleotides matching TRBD2. This CDR3 comprises 16 residues. Per germline, CDR1 MGHRA and CDR2 YSYEKL. V lost 1 base to trimming and J lost 4 bases; unmatched junction nucleotides: 6.

V and J are TRBV28 and TRBJ2-3, with unresolved D. This CDR3 region has 12 residues. V was pared by 1 base and J by 4 bases, with 3 bases between. Germline V gene sequence: CDR1 MDHEN, CDR2 SYDVKM. The CDR3 here is CASSLFSDTQYF. In DNA, the CDR3 is TGTGCCAGCAGTTTATTTTCAGATACGCAGTATTTT. The full variable domain, its missing parts supplied by reference TRBV28 and TRBJ2-3, is DVKVTQSSRYLVKRTGEKVFLECVQDMDHENMFWYRQDPGLGLRLIYFSYDVKMKEKGDIPEGYSVSREKKERFSLILESASTNQTSMYLCASSLFSDTQYFGPGTRLTVL.

In its sample, this clone was seen a few times. The V and J genes are TRBV7-9 and TRBJ1-1, with 7 bases aligning to TRBD1. V trimming: 4 bases; J trimming: 5 bases; junction bases outside the gene matches: 7. CDR3 length: 14 amino acids. The V gene's germline CDR1 is SEHNR and CDR2 FQNEAQ (reference sequence). The DNA for the CDR3 is TGTGCCAGCAGCTCAGGGGGTTCGGAGACTGAAGCTTTCTTT. Translated, it gives CASSSGGSETEAFF.

The rearrangement uses TRBV13 and TRBJ2-4; TRBD2 aligns across 15 bases. CDR3 length: 18 residues. CDR1 is PRHDT and CDR2 is FYEKMQ in the germline V gene (reference sequence). Trimming removed 5 bases from V and 2 bases from J; junction bases left unmatched: 7. Written as DNA, the CDR3 is TGTGCCAGCAGCATCGGACTAGCGGGAGGGCCCTCCAAAAACATTCAGTACTTC. Protein: CASSIGLAGGPSKNIQYF.

This clone showed up just a few times. V is TRBV5-4 and J is TRBJ2-1; TRBD2 matches 8 bases. The V segment lost 5 bases and the J segment 6 bases; nucleotides outside the gene matches: 7. The CDR3 consists of 14 residues. Germline-derived CDR1 and CDR2 are SGHNT and YYREEE (reference sequence). The CDR3: CASRQGLGGNEQFF. The CDR3 region has the DNA TGTGCCAGCAGGCAGGGACTAGGGGGCAATGAGCAGTTCTTC.

The chain carries TRBV19 and TRBJ2-5; 9 bases align to TRBD2. V was pared by 4 bases and J by 6 bases, with 9 bases of the junction left unmatched. Germline CDR1 and CDR2: LNHDA and SQIVND (reference sequence). The CDR3 extends over 15 amino acids. The CDR3 here is CASSTQSGRRKTQYF. The CDR3, as DNA: TGTGCCAGTAGTACCCAAAGCGGGAGGCGGAAGACCCAGTACTTC. Based on the CDR3 plus reference TRBV19 and TRBJ2-5, the full variable domain is DGGITQSPKYLFRKEGQNVTLSCEQNLNHDAMYWYRQDPGQGLRLIYYSQIVNDFQKGDIAEGYSVSREKKESFPLTVTSAQKNPTAFYLCASSTQSGRRKTQYFGPGTRLLVL.

This chain connects TRBV5-1 to TRBJ2-7; 8 bases match TRBD1. This CDR3 has 14 amino acids. The germline CDR1 and CDR2 sequences are SGHRS and YFSETQ. With 2 bases clipped from V and 6 bases from J, the junction kept 7 bases outside the gene matches. The DNA for the CDR3 is TGCGCCAGCAGCTTAGGGACAGGCTCGGGCGAGCAGTACTTC. Translation gives CASSLGTGSGEQYF.

V usage is TRBV19 and J usage is TRBJ1-1; possibly TRBD1 for D (5 bases). Germline CDR1 is LNHDA and CDR2 is SQIVND (reference sequence). V lost 5 bases to trimming and J lost 5 bases, with 12 bases between them. This CDR3 has 13 residues. The CDR3 nucleotides read TGTGCCAGTAGTTTCAGGGAAAGGACTGAAGCTTTCTTT. Protein: CASSFRERTEAFF.

The rearrangement links TRBV27 to TRBJ1-1, with 9 bases fitting TRBD1. Germline CDR1 reads MNHEY; CDR2 reads SMNVEV (reference sequence). CDR3 length equals 14 residues. V was pared by 2 bases and J by 5 bases, with 3 bases of the junction left unmatched. The CDR3 DNA reads TGTGCCAGCAGTTTAGGGACAGGGCGGACTGAAGCTTTCTTT. Amino acids: CASSLGTGRTEAFF.

This clone was detected only once. CDR3 protein: CASSVEGDSNQPQHF. CDR3 bases: TGTGCCAGCAGCGTAGAGGGGGATAGCAATCAGCCCCAGCATTTT. The rearrangement uses TRBV9 and TRBJ1-5; the D gene is possibly TRBD1 (6 bases). The CDR3 runs to 15 residues. The germline V and J ends were trimmed by 0 bases and 0 bases, with 7 bases remaining between them. CDR1 and CDR2 (germline): SGDLS, YYNGEE.

V gene TRBV2 combines with J gene TRBJ2-5; 9 nucleotides agree with TRBD1. The J call may be wrong; the DNA end is better matched by TRBJ2-7. Germline V CDR1 and CDR2: SNHLY, FYNNEI. The CDR3 runs 15 residues. The CDR3 nucleotides read TGTGCCAGCAGTGAAATGGGACAGGGCTTCTACGAGCAGTACTTC. This codes for CASSEMGQGFYEQYF.

The chain links TRBV30 to TRBJ1-1; D is perhaps TRBD1 (6 bases). This CDR3 spans 14 amino acids. Trimming took 3 bases from V and 3 from J, leaving 14 bases between them. Germline V gene sequence: CDR1 GTSNPN, CDR2 SVGIG (reference sequence). CDR3 coding DNA: TGTGCCTGGAGAAACGGGGGGGGCTACACTGAAGCTTTCTTT. Translating gives CAWRNGGGYTEAFF. The full variable domain, rest sourced from reference TRBV30 and TRBJ1-1, is SQTIHQWPATLVQPVGSPLSLECTVEGTSNPNLYWYRQAAGRGLQLLFYSVGIGQISSEVPQNLSASRPQDRQFILSSKKLLLSDSGFYLCAWRNGGGYTEAFFGQGTRLTVV.

The CDR3 reads CASSVGQVNEKLFF. The CDR3, as DNA: TGTGCCAGCAGCGTAGGACAGGTGAATGAAAAACTGTTTTTT. The gene calls are TRBV9 and TRBJ1-4; perhaps TRBD1 as D (6 bases). Germline loops: CDR1 SGDLS, CDR2 YYNGEE. The CDR3 loop spans 14 amino acids. V was clipped by 0 bases and J by 5 bases, with 8 bases between them. Looking up the rest from reference TRBV9 and TRBJ1-4 gives the full variable domain: DSGVTQTPKHLITATGQRVTLRCSPRSGDLSVYWYQQSLDQGLQFLIQYYNGEERAKGNILERFSAQQFPDLHSELNLSSLELGDSALYFCASSVGQVNEKLFFGSGTQLSVL.

This sequence joins TRBV10-3 and TRBJ2-5; 8 bases agree with TRBD2. The CDR3 has 15 residues. Trimming at V came to 2 bases and at J to 4 bases, leaving 6 bases not matched to a gene. The germline CDR1 and CDR2 sequences are ENHRY and SYGVKD. CDR3 in DNA: TGTGCCATCAGTGAGCGAACGGGAGGGGGAGAGACCCAGTACTTC. This translates into CAISERTGGGETQYF.

The gene calls are TRBV7-2 and TRBJ2-2, with 9 positions matching TRBD2. The ends lost 3 bases at V and 6 bases at J; junction bases unmatched: 5. Germline CDR1 reads SGHTA; CDR2 reads FQGNSA. The length of the CDR3 is 15 residues. The CDR3 here is CASSFSAGGPGELFF. CDR3 coding DNA: TGTGCCAGCAGCTTCAGTGCGGGAGGGCCCGGGGAGCTGTTTTTT. The whole variable domain, remainder taken from reference TRBV7-2 and TRBJ2-2, is GAGVSQSPSNKVTEKGKDVELRCDPISGHTALYWYRQSLGQGLEFLIYFQGNSAPDKSGLPSDRFSAERTGGSVSTLTIQRTQQEDSAVYLCASSFSAGGPGELFFGEGSRLTVL.

The chain combines TRBV30 with TRBJ2-3, with TRBD2 identical over 15 bases. Germline CDR1 reads GTSNPN; CDR2 reads SVGIG (reference sequence). V trimming: 8 bases; J trimming: 4 bases; junction bases outside the gene matches: 10. The CDR3 consists of 16 residues. The DNA for the CDR3 is TGTGCCGGCCTCGTCTGGACTAGCGGGAGGGCAGATACGCAGTATTTT. It specifies CAGLVWTSGRADTQYF.

This clone was observed a single time. This sequence joins TRBV5-8 and TRBJ1-3; 11 positions match TRBD1. CDR1 and CDR2 (germline): SGHTS, YDEGEE. The J segment lost 7 bases and the V segment lost 0 bases, leaving 3 bases of the junction unmatched. This CDR3 region has 15 residues. The CDR3 here is CASSLGTGGLNTIYF. The CDR3 DNA is TGTGCCAGCAGCTTGGGGACAGGGGGCTTGAACACCATATATTTT.

The rearrangement uses TRBV29-1 and TRBJ2-3; tentative D call: TRBD2 (6 bases). Germline CDR1 SQVTM, CDR2 ANQGSEA. The CDR3 covers 14 residues. V lost 6 bases and J lost 0, with 13 bases in between. The CDR3 coding sequence is TGCAGCGTCCACCCGGGAGTTAGCACAGATACGCAGTATTTT. This sequence encodes CSVHPGVSTDTQYF.

This clone has at least ten counts. The rearrangement links TRBV6-5 to TRBJ2-7; 11 nucleotides match TRBD1. From germline, CDR1 is MNHEY and CDR2 SVGAGI. The CDR3 extends over 15 amino acids. With V trimmed by 2 bases and J by 4 bases, 4 bases remained unmatched. In DNA form, the CDR3 reads TGTGCCAGCAGTTACCGGGACAGGGGGGGGTACGAGCAGTACTTC. Translating it yields CASSYRDRGGYEQYF.

The J gene is TRBJ2-5, the V gene TRBV27; 14 positions match TRBD2. Germline CDR1 and CDR2: MNHEY and SMNVEV (reference sequence). Unmatched junction bases numbered 2, after V lost 3 bases and J lost 5 bases. CDR3 length equals 15 residues. This chain's CDR3 is CASSFWTSGRETQYF. In nucleotides, the CDR3 is TGTGCCAGCAGTTTTTGGACTAGCGGGAGGGAGACCCAGTACTTC.

A note on this clone: A much larger clone differs from this one at a single base, so this may be a read error. J is TRBJ1-5 and V is TRBV6-6; no reliable D call. With the DNA end fitting TRBJ2-3 better, the J assignment may be wrong. Looked up from germline, CDR1 is MNHNY and CDR2 is SVGAGI (reference sequence). The CDR3 runs 13 residues. CDR3 sequence (DNA): TGTGCCAGCGGGGAAGGGTTAAATCAGCCCCAGTATTTT. Translation gives CASGEGLNQPQYF.

The chain is built from TRBV6-1 and TRBJ1-2, with TRBD1 matching 9 bases. The ends lost 6 bases at V and 7 bases at J; junction bases unmatched: 6. Per the germline V gene, CDR1 is MNHNS and CDR2 is SASEGT. The CDR3 consists of 13 residues. The CDR3: CASSGQGYGGYTF. Here the CDR3 DNA reads TGTGCCAGCAGCGGACAGGGGTACGGTGGCTACACCTTC.

The chain carries TRBV7-6 and TRBJ1-3, with D perhaps matching TRBD1 (5 bases). The CDR3 covers 16 residues. The V end lost 3 bases, the J end lost 0 bases, and 12 bases lay between the germline ends. Germline V gives CDR1 SGHVS, CDR2 FNYEAQ. CDR3 sequence (DNA): TGTGCCAGCAGCTTGCAGGGAACCCACTCTGGAAACACCATATATTTT. Translated, it gives CASSLQGTHSGNTIYF.

The rearrangement uses TRBV5-6 and TRBJ1-3; 11 nucleotides agree with TRBD1. The V segment lost 4 bases and the J segment 5 bases; nucleotides outside the gene matches: 8. Germline V CDR1 and CDR2: SGHDT, YYEEEE. The CDR3 length is 16 residues. In DNA form, the CDR3 reads TGTGCCAGCAGCCTGGACAGGGGGCGAGATAGAAACACCATATATTTT. Residues: CASSLDRGRDRNTIYF.